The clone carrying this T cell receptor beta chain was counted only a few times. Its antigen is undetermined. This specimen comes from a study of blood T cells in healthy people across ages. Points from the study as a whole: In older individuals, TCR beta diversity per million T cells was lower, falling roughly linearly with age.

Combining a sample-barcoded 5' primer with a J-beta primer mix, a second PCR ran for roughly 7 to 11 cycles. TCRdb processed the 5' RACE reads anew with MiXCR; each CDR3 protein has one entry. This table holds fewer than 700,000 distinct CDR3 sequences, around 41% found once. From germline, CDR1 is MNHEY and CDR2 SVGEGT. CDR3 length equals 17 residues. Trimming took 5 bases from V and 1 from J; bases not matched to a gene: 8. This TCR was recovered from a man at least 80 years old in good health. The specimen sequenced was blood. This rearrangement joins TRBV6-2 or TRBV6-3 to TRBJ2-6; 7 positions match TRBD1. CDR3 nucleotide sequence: TGTGCCAGCAGTGATCCAGGGGGTGTGTCTGGGGCCAACGTCCTGACTTTC. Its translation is CASSDPGGVSGANVLTF.